Given below is one TCR beta chain in context. Sequencing was performed with immunoSEQ multiplex PCR; in TCRdb, only in-frame clones are kept and a portion is missing. The sample comprises 50,000 to 70,000 clones, about nine tenths of which are singletons, and roughly 1.5% rests with the top ten. This entry belongs to a study of T cell changes during pregnancy in multiple sclerosis. The CDR3 has 12 amino acids. V was cut by 2 bases and J by 4 bases, with 8 bases left in between. Germline CDR1 and CDR2: GTSNPN and SVGIG (reference sequence). The sequencing used peripheral blood, collected in the second trimester of pregnancy. The chain joins TRBV30 to TRBJ2-5, with no clear D. This clonotype originated in a female donor with multiple sclerosis, enrolled in a pregnancy study. CDR3 loop: CAWSSTGETQYF. In nucleotides, the CDR3 is TGTGCCTGGAGTTCTACTGGAGAGACCCAGTACTTC.